The subject of this entry is one TCR beta chain. Antigen unknown. This sample was included in a study of OX40 agonist ivuxolimab in advanced cancers. Study-wide results and limits: CD4+ and CD8+ T cells in blood underwent clonal expansion by week 6 at 0.1 to 3.0 mg/kg. Partial responders receiving 0.1-3.0 mg/kg showed among the lowest clonal expansion. Expanded clones were, on average, more numerous in CD8+ T cells than in CD4+.

The V gene lost 7 bases and the J gene lost 5 bases, with 12 bases spanning the gap. The CDR3 length is 12 residues. CDR1 is LNHDA, CDR2 SQIVND, per germline (reference sequence). Sequencing was performed with immunoSEQ multiplex PCR; in TCRdb, only in-frame clones are kept and a portion is missing. The sample lists about 110,000 clones; about nine tenths were seen once. The V and J genes are TRBV19 and TRBJ2-7; D is uncertain. The TCR was taken from an adult with an advanced solid tumor such as melanoma, head and neck, liver or kidney cancer. The sample was CD4+ or CD8+ T cells sorted from blood, taken in a trial of the OX40 agonist ivuxolimab. CDR3: CASMGRWDEQYF. DNA of the CDR3: TGTGCCAGTATGGGTCGTTGGGACGAGCAGTACTTC.